Sequencing of this T cell receptor (beta chain) was carried out in a study of blood T cell repertoires in COVID-19. CDR1 and CDR2 from the germline V gene are MNHEY and SMNVEV (reference sequence). The CDR3 has 14 residues. V lost 2 bases to trimming and J lost 3 bases; unmatched junction nucleotides: 4. Per the authors' pipeline: Counts of nucleated cells, estimated from reference gene primer amplification, were obtained. TCRdb's table, derived via immunoSEQ multiplex PCR, lists solely in-frame clones and lacks some. V and J calls and clone size are those listed in that table; D and trimming were worked out from the DNA. The data show roughly 92,000 clones, around 89% seen once.

Input material: peripheral blood. The chain has TRBV27 and TRBJ2-7; TRBD1 matches at 7 bases. The receptor comes from a woman of 80 years or more with active or convalescent COVID-19. In nucleotides, the CDR3 is TGTGCCAGCAGTTTAGAGACAGGGAACTACGAGCAGTACTTC. Protein product: CASSLETGNYEQYF.